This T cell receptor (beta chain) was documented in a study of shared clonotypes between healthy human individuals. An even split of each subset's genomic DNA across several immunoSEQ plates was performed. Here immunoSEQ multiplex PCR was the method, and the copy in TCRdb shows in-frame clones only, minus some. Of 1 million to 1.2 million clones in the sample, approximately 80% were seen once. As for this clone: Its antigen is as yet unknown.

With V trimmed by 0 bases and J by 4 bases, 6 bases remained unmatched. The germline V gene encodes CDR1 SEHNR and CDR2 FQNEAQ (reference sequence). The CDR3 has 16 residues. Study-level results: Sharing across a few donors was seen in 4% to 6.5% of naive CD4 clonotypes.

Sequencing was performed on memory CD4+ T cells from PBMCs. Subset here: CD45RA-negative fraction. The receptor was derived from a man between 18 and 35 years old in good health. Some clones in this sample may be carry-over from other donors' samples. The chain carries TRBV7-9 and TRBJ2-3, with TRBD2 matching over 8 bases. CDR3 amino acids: CASSLAQRGLADTQYF. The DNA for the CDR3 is TGTGCCAGCAGCTTAGCACAGCGGGGGCTCGCAGATACGCAGTATTTT.